This T cell receptor beta chain was observed in a study of blood T cells in healthy people across ages. Study outcomes and limitations: Per million T cells, TCR beta diversity dropped roughly linearly as age increased. Long-lived donors exceeded aged donors in naive CD4+ cells and diversity.

Primers used in a second PCR of roughly 6 to 12 cycles were a sample-barcoded 5' primer and a J-beta primer mix. Every cDNA molecule bore a tag from a template-switch adaptor containing 12 random nucleotides. MiXCR, applied by TCRdb to the 5' RACE reads, yields one record per CDR3 protein. The sample holds some 1.5 million distinct CDR3 sequences; less than 45% are singletons and the top ten take 4%. In regard to this clonotype: Its antigen is as yet unknown.

Roughly 10 milliliters was the volume of peripheral blood drawn from each donor. The CDR3 covers 15 residues. V was shortened by 0 bases and J by 0 bases, with 7 bases between the two germline ends. CDR1 and CDR2 from the germline V gene are ENHRY and SYGVKD. The rearrangement uses TRBV10-3 and TRBJ2-3; D call uncertain. This clonotype was obtained from a woman aged 18-29 years in good health. The specimen was blood. This CDR3 is CAISESVWSTDTQYF. CDR3 nucleotides: TGTGCCATCAGTGAGTCGGTCTGGAGCACAGATACGCAGTATTTT.